Shown below are 32 T cell receptor beta chains from a single sample sequenced in a study of blood T cell repertoires in COVID-19. Profiling relied on immunoSEQ multiplex PCR, and the TCRdb table lists in-frame clones only, not all of them. This table has 250,000 to 350,000 clones, 70% to 90% appearing once. The sample comprised peripheral blood. These receptor sequences come from a human donor with COVID-19, enrolled during active disease. The donor label of this sample is uncertain.

Comments on this clone: At one boundary the junction diverges from the germline segment, which might be a read error. This chain links TRBV7-7 with TRBJ2-1; D is unresolved. The CDR3 contains 14 residues. Germline V gene lookup returns CDR1 SSHAT and CDR2 FNYEAQ (reference sequence). The CDR3 reads CASSPSATYNEQFF. For the CDR3, the DNA is TGTGCTAGCAGCCCGAGCGCGACCTACAATGAGCAGTTCTTC. The whole variable domain, filled in from reference TRBV7-7 and TRBJ2-1, reads GAGVSQSPRYKVTKRGQDVTLRCDPISSHATLYWYQQALGQGPEFLTYFNYEAQPDKSGLPSDRFSAERPEGSISTLTIQRTEQRDSAMYRCASSPSATYNEQFFGPGTRLTVL.

The V gene is TRBV28, the J gene TRBJ1-5; 8 bases are shared with TRBD1. V shed 3 bases, J shed 0 bases, and the junction held 4 bases outside the gene matches. This CDR3 comprises 16 residues. Germline loops: CDR1 MDHEN, CDR2 SYDVKM. CDR3 sequence: CASSLRQGFSNQPQHF. The CDR3 DNA sequence: TGTGCCAGCAGTTTGAGACAGGGGTTTAGCAATCAGCCCCAGCATTTT.

This chain connects TRBV11-2 to TRBJ1-1, with D uncertain. CDR1 and CDR2 from the germline V gene are SGHAT and FQNNGV. The germline V and J ends were trimmed by 2 bases and 4 bases, with 17 bases remaining between them. CDR3 size: 16 residues. CDR3 coding DNA: TGTGCCAGCAGCTTAATCAGAGGAGGTCACGGCACTGAAGCTTTCTTT. Encoded protein: CASSLIRGGHGTEAFF.

The chain carries TRBV3-1 (or the pseudogene TRBV3-2) and TRBJ2-3; possibly TRBD2 for D (6 bases). The CDR3 is 12 residues long. In germline, CDR1 is LGHDT, CDR2 YNNKEL (reference sequence). With 4 bases removed from V and 5 bases from J, the gap between germline ends came to 7 bases. Here the CDR3 reads CASSRDLDTQYF. The CDR3 nucleotides read TGTGCCAGCAGCCGGGACTTAGATACGCAGTATTTT.

The chain recombines TRBV30 with TRBJ2-1; a possible D gene is TRBD1 (5 bases). The CDR3 loop spans 13 amino acids. V lost 4 bases and J lost 8, with 15 bases in between. CDR1 is GTSNPN and CDR2 is SVGIG in the germline V gene (reference sequence). CDR3 protein: CAWTQGNIHEQFF. In DNA form, the CDR3 reads TGTGCCTGGACCCAGGGAAATATCCATGAGCAGTTCTTC.

V is TRBV29-1 and J is TRBJ1-1, with a possible D match to TRBD1 (6 bases). In germline, CDR1 is SQVTM, CDR2 ANQGSEA. This CDR3 contains 12 residues. Trimming removed 6 bases at V and 4 bases at J, with 12 bases between. CDR3 in DNA: TGCAGCGTCTCCGGGACATCCACTGAAGCTTTCTTT. Its translation: CSVSGTSTEAFF.

This chain uses TRBV19 with TRBJ2-1, with 8 bases identical to TRBD1. The germline CDR1 and CDR2 sequences are LNHDA and SQIVND (reference sequence). Trimming removed 6 bases from V and 12 bases from J; junction bases left unmatched: 7. The CDR3 is made up of 12 amino acids. In DNA form, the CDR3 reads TGTGCCAGTAGCCAGGGGGCGCGGGGGCAGTTCTTC. Its protein product is CASSQGARGQFF.

V gene TRBV5-1 combines with J gene TRBJ2-1; D is possibly TRBD1 (6 bases). Trimming cost V 7 bases and J 3 bases, with 20 bases left between them. Germline values: CDR1 SGHRS, CDR2 YFSETQ. CDR3 length equals 16 residues. The CDR3 DNA is TGCGCCAGCCTGTCTACGGCTGGGGGCCACTACAATGAGCAGTTCTTC. Amino acids: CASLSTAGGHYNEQFF.

Turning to this clone: This may be a read error: a much more frequent sequence differs by one nucleotide. The chain is built from TRBV28 and TRBJ1-3, with D unresolved. V lost 6 bases and J lost 4, with 4 bases in between. CDR3 length equals 11 residues. In germline, CDR1 is MDHEN, CDR2 SYDVKM. The CDR3 nucleotides read TGTGCCAGCAGCCGGGGAAACACCATATATTTT. This translates into CASSRGNTIYF.

V and J are TRBV20-1 and TRBJ2-2, with 9 bases aligning to TRBD2. Germline V gene data show CDR1 as DFQATT and CDR2 as SNEGSKA (reference sequence). With V trimmed by 3 bases and J by 1 base, 12 bases remained unmatched. The CDR3 is made up of 18 amino acids. CDR3 DNA: TGCAGTGCTAGTGGGGTAGCGGGAGATCTAAGGAACACCGGGGAGCTGTTTTTT. This gives the protein CSASGVAGDLRNTGELFF.

The V call is TRBV4-3, the J call TRBJ1-4, with 9 bases that match TRBD1. Losses at the gene ends were 4 bases for V and 7 bases for J; bases not matched to a gene: 7. Germline V gene lookup returns CDR1 LGHNA and CDR2 YSLEER. The CDR3 is 15 amino acids. This chain's CDR3 is CASSPRQGGGEKLFF. In nucleotides, the CDR3 is TGCGCCAGCAGCCCTCGACAGGGGGGGGGTGAAAAACTGTTTTTT.

Comment on this clone: Other DNA sequences in the same sample also yield this CDR3. The chain employs TRBV28 and TRBJ1-5; D gene unclear. The V gene's germline CDR1 is MDHEN and CDR2 SYDVKM. The CDR3 is 12 residues long. Trimming pared 4 bases from V and 4 bases from J, leaving 5 bases between. The CDR3 loop reads CASSSLNQPQHF. CDR3 nucleotide sequence: TGTGCCAGCAGTTCTCTTAATCAGCCCCAGCATTTT.

This chain links TRBV6-5 with TRBJ2-5; 9 positions match TRBD1. Germline CDR1 is MNHEY and CDR2 is SVGAGI. Germline trimming cut 4 bases from V and 6 bases from J; bases unmatched to any gene: 6. The CDR3 has 14 residues. The CDR3 nucleotides read TGTGCCAGCAGTTCACTGGGACAGGGTCAGACCCAGTACTTC. This codes for CASSSLGQGQTQYF.

This clone was seen a single time. The chain uses TRBV11-1 and TRBJ2-1; 11 nucleotides line up with TRBD2. The V and J ends lost 5 bases and 4 bases, in that order; junction bases with no gene match: 7. The germline V gene has CDR1 SGHAT and CDR2 FQDESV (reference sequence). CDR3 length equals 16 residues. The CDR3 region has the DNA TGTGCCAGCAGCGTAATGGGACTAGCGGTTTACAATGAGCAGTTCTTC. Amino acid sequence: CASSVMGLAVYNEQFF. The whole variable domain, filled in from reference TRBV11-1 and TRBJ2-1, reads EAEVAQSPRYKITEKSQAVAFWCDPISGHATLYWYRQILGQGPELLVQFQDESVVDDSQLPKDRFSAERLKGVDSTLKIQPAELGDSAMYLCASSVMGLAVYNEQFFGPGTRLTVL.

The chain joins TRBV10-1 to TRBJ2-5; 12 nucleotides match TRBD2. Per the germline V gene, CDR1 is WNHNN and CDR2 is SYGVQD (reference sequence). This CDR3 contains 16 residues. The trim removed 2 bases at V and 2 bases at J, leaving 3 bases unmatched. The CDR3 protein is CASSETSGRNQETQYF. In DNA, the CDR3 is TGCGCCAGCAGTGAGACTAGCGGGAGGAATCAAGAGACCCAGTACTTC.

The V call is TRBV11-2, the J call TRBJ1-2, with TRBD1 as a possible D gene (5 bases). V gave up 5 bases and J gave up 4 bases, with 14 bases separating them. Per the germline V gene, CDR1 is SGHAT and CDR2 is FQNNGV. The CDR3 covers 14 residues. CDR3 bases: TGTGCCAGCAGCCCCCTACAGGCTCCCTATGGCTACACCTTC. Its translation is CASSPLQAPYGYTF.

Here the CDR3 DNA reads TGTGCCAGCAGCCAAGGCACCATGGCTAGCAATCAGCCCCAGCATTTT. Amino acid sequence: CASSQGTMASNQPQHF. The chain has TRBV3-1 (or the pseudogene TRBV3-2) and TRBJ1-5; D ambiguous. CDR1 is LGHDT, CDR2 YNNKEL, per germline (reference sequence). The CDR3 totals 16 residues. The V end lost 1 base, the J end lost 0 bases, and 10 bases lay between the germline ends.

This sequence joins TRBV5-8 and TRBJ1-5, with 8 bases matching TRBD1. Germline-derived CDR1 and CDR2 are SGHTS and YDEGEE. V trimming: 0 bases; J trimming: 0 bases; junction bases outside the gene matches: 8. This CDR3 is built from 18 residues. The CDR3 DNA reads as TGTGCCAGCAGCTTGGTTCGGACAGGGACGCATAGCAATCAGCCCCAGCATTTT. The encoded protein is CASSLVRTGTHSNQPQHF.

The chain links TRBV9 to TRBJ2-1; 15 bases line up with TRBD2. J gave up 8 bases and V 4 bases, and 4 bases lay outside the gene matches. CDR3 length: 15 amino acids. Germline assignment: CDR1 SGDLS and CDR2 YYNGEE. CDR3 sequence: CASSLRTSGRDEQFF. The CDR3 nucleotides read TGTGCCAGCAGCCTCCGGACTAGCGGGAGGGATGAGCAGTTCTTC.

The chain uses TRBV30 and TRBJ2-7; TRBD1 matches at 7 bases. V shed 7 bases, J shed 3 bases, and the junction held 12 bases outside the gene matches. The CDR3 runs to 14 residues. Germline lookup yields CDR1 GTSNPN and CDR2 SVGIG (reference sequence). DNA for the CDR3: TGTGCCTTAAGCCGACAGGGTCTTGACTACGAGCAGTACTTC. Protein product: CALSRQGLDYEQYF.

The chain has TRBV16 and TRBJ1-4; D unclear. The CDR3 runs to 15 residues. The V gene's germline CDR1 is KGHSY and CDR2 FQNENV. Trimming took off 4 bases at V and 4 bases at J, with 13 bases between the two ends. The CDR3 here is CASSPTRGGNEKLFF. CDR3 nucleotide sequence: TGTGCCAGCAGCCCAACACGAGGTGGTAATGAAAAACTGTTTTTT.

This chain uses TRBV29-1 with TRBJ2-7; TRBD1 aligns across 8 bases. The length of the CDR3 is 13 residues. Germline loops: CDR1 SQVTM, CDR2 ANQGSEA. V lost 6 bases to trimming and J lost 4 bases; unmatched junction nucleotides: 8. CDR3 amino acids: CSVSGTGGYEQYF. In DNA form, the CDR3 reads TGCAGCGTCTCCGGGACAGGAGGGTACGAGCAGTACTTC.

The V gene is TRBV13, the J gene TRBJ1-1; D remains ambiguous. This CDR3 is built from 11 residues. CDR1 and CDR2 (germline): PRHDT, FYEKMQ (reference sequence). V was trimmed by 5 bases and J by 10 bases, leaving 11 bases between them. The CDR3 region is CASSRYTPAFF. The CDR3 DNA is TGTGCCAGCAGCCGATATACTCCAGCTTTCTTT.

This clone was detected once. V usage is TRBV28 and J usage is TRBJ2-5, with 13 bases identical to TRBD2. Germline loops: CDR1 MDHEN, CDR2 SYDVKM. The V gene end was trimmed by 5 bases and the J gene end by 4 bases; junction bases not matched to a gene: 7. The CDR3 sequence is 16 residues long. DNA for the CDR3: TGTGCCAGCAGTATAGGACTAGCGGGAGAAAGAGAGACCCAGTACTTC. Translated: CASSIGLAGERETQYF.

The V gene is TRBV11-3, the J gene TRBJ2-5; 7 bases match TRBD2. Germline CDR1 reads SGHNT; CDR2 reads YENEEA. V was clipped by 1 base and J by 3 bases; unmatched bases: 5. The CDR3 is 15 residues long. The CDR3 protein is CASSLGVTSKETQYF. DNA of the CDR3: TGTGCCAGCAGCTTAGGGGTGACTAGCAAAGAGACCCAGTACTTC.

The chain links TRBV6-5 to TRBJ2-3; tentatively, D is TRBD2 (6 bases). V lost 2 bases, J lost 1 base, and 13 bases lay in between. Germline V lookup: CDR1 MNHEY, CDR2 SVGAGI. CDR3 size: 16 residues. The CDR3 DNA sequence: TGTGCCAGCAGTTACGGGGTAGCGGATCGCACAGATACGCAGTATTTT. Translated: CASSYGVADRTDTQYF.

The chain carries TRBV5-4 and TRBJ1-4; no reliable D call. The V gene lost 0 bases and the J gene lost 10 bases, with 7 bases spanning the gap. CDR1 and CDR2 from the germline V gene are SGHNT and YYREEE (reference sequence). The CDR3 contains 12 residues. CDR3 protein: CASSLGGRKLFF. The CDR3, as DNA: TGTGCCAGCAGCTTGGGAGGGAGAAAACTGTTTTTT.

In its sample, this clone was seen a few times. The chain is built from TRBV24-1 and TRBJ2-5; tentative D call: TRBD1 (6 bases). Germline values: CDR1 KGHDR, CDR2 SFDVKD. The CDR3 spans 15 residues. The V and J ends lost 4 bases and 1 base respectively, with 12 bases between them. Here the CDR3 reads CATSDPRDIQETQYF. CDR3 in DNA: TGTGCCACCAGTGACCCCAGGGACATCCAAGAGACCCAGTACTTC.

A few counts support this clone. The rearrangement joins TRBV4-2 to TRBJ2-7; the match to TRBD1 covers 10 bases. V was pared by 3 bases and J by 3 bases, with 5 bases of the junction left unmatched. This CDR3 region has 15 residues. Germline V lookup: CDR1 LGHNA, CDR2 YNFKEQ. In nucleotides, the CDR3 is TGTGCCAGCAGCCAGCGACAGGGGGCGGACTACGAGCAGTACTTC. Its protein product is CASSQRQGADYEQYF.

J is TRBJ2-7 and V is TRBV5-1; 7 nucleotides match TRBD1. The CDR3 runs 15 residues. Germline-derived CDR1 and CDR2 are SGHRS and YFSETQ. The junction had 8 bases not matched to a gene; V was cut back by 3 bases and J by 2 bases. In nucleotides, the CDR3 is TGCGCCAGCAGCTCAGGGACAGACAGGGCCTACGAGCAGTACTTC. Translated, it gives CASSSGTDRAYEQYF.

This clone was counted a few times. This chain uses TRBV12-3 or TRBV12-4 with TRBJ2-1, with 8 bases lining up with TRBD2. The CDR3 spans 11 residues. Trimming cost V 8 bases and J 15 bases; bases outside gene matches: 9. In nucleotides, the CDR3 is TGTGCCAGCGGGACTAGTCTTCGTTTGTTCTTC. Translation: CASGTSLRLFF.

CDR3 sequence: CAIRRAGGADTQYF. The DNA for the CDR3 is TGTGCCATCAGGAGAGCGGGAGGGGCAGATACGCAGTATTTT. The chain couples TRBV10-3 to TRBJ2-3; 10 bases are shared with TRBD2. CDR1 and CDR2 (germline): ENHRY, SYGVKD. V lost 6 bases and J lost 4; bases outside the gene matches: 4. This CDR3 spans 14 amino acids.